Sequencing of this TCR beta chain was carried out in a study of blood T cell repertoires in COVID-19. Looking at the study overall: Acute and convalescent COVID-19 samples came from the United States, Italy and Spain.

The assay was immunoSEQ multiplex PCR, and TCRdb's table has in-frame clones only and misses some. The table has over 100,000 clones, 85% to 90% seen once. Sequenced sample: peripheral blood. The sequence came from a man aged 50 to 59 with active or convalescent COVID-19.

Written as DNA, the CDR3 is TGTGCCAGTAGTATGGCAGGGAGGGGCAATGAGCAGTTCTTC. Translating gives CASSMAGRGNEQFF. The chain uses TRBV19 and TRBJ2-1; TRBD2 aligns across 7 bases. The CDR3 length is 14 residues. The J segment lost 6 bases and the V segment lost 3 bases, leaving 5 bases of the junction unmatched. The V gene's germline CDR1 is LNHDA and CDR2 SQIVND (reference sequence).